These 20 T cell receptor beta chains were sequenced from one sample in a study of vaccination effects on CD4 cells after COVID-19. Sequencing in the ViraFEST assay came after antigen-specific CD4+ T cells had been expanded with viral peptide pools, which were used to stimulate PBMC. Cultured cells yielded isolated CD4+ T cells after 10 days. The person had a PCR-confirmed SARS-CoV-2 infection during March to December 2020. TCRdb keeps only in-frame clones here, not all; method: immunoSEQ multiplex PCR. The table lists 20,000 to 30,000 clones, approximately 76% of them singletons. The antigens these receptors bind are not known. The sample was CD4+ T cells from PBMCs cultured with SARS-CoV-2 spike peptides, taken before COVID-19 vaccination. The receptors stem from a human donor who had a prior SARS-CoV-2 infection.

This clone appeared a few times. This chain connects TRBV27 to TRBJ1-2; 7 nucleotides match TRBD1. J gave up 0 bases and V 6 bases, and 7 bases lay outside the gene matches. This CDR3 is 15 amino acids long. The germline V gene has CDR1 MNHEY and CDR2 SMNVEV (reference sequence). The CDR3 bases are TGTGCCAGCAGCTTCGACAGGGCAGCTAACTATGGCTACACCTTC. This translates into CASSFDRAANYGYTF.

The rearrangement joins TRBV29-1 to TRBJ2-5; the match to TRBD1 covers 10 bases. V lost 6 bases, J lost 5 bases, and 6 bases stayed unmatched. The germline CDR1 and CDR2 sequences are SQVTM and ANQGSEA. This CDR3 region has 13 residues. CDR3 DNA sequence: TGCAGCGTACAGACAGGGGGCCAGGAGACCCAGTACTTC. Encoded protein: CSVQTGGQETQYF.

The chain joins TRBV12-3 or TRBV12-4 to TRBJ1-1; possibly TRBD1 for D (5 bases). CDR3 length equals 13 residues. The V gene lost 7 bases and the J gene lost 8 bases, with 17 bases spanning the gap. The CDR3 coding sequence is TGTGCCAGCATACGTGCGGGGGGAACCGAAGCTTTCTTT. It is translated as CASIRAGGTEAFF.

The chain uses TRBV11-3 and TRBJ2-1, with 15 bases that match TRBD2. CDR3 length: 16 amino acids. With 4 bases clipped from V and 4 bases from J, the junction kept 2 bases outside the gene matches. From germline, CDR1 is SGHNT and CDR2 YENEEA. CDR3 coding DNA: TGTGCCAGCAGCTACGGGACTAGCGGGGGGTACAATGAGCAGTTCTTC. This encodes CASSYGTSGGYNEQFF.

V and J are TRBV18 and TRBJ2-2; a weak D match, TRBD2 (6 bases). Looked up from germline, CDR1 is KGHSH and CDR2 is LQKENI. The CDR3 is made up of 17 amino acids. Trimming cost V 0 bases and J 7 bases, with 18 bases left between them. This chain's CDR3 is CASSPPVSGFDFGELFF. As DNA, the CDR3 is TGTGCCAGCTCACCACCGGTGAGCGGGTTCGATTTCGGGGAGCTGTTTTTT.

This sequence joins TRBV5-1 and TRBJ1-4; D is undetermined. Per germline, CDR1 SGHRS and CDR2 YFSETQ. The CDR3 is made up of 13 amino acids. Trimming removed 7 bases from V and 0 bases from J, with 7 bases in between. This chain's CDR3 is CASQRATNEKLFF. In DNA form, the CDR3 reads TGCGCCAGCCAGCGTGCAACTAATGAAAAACTGTTTTTT.

A single count supports this clone. DNA of the CDR3: TGTGCCAGCTGCATCAGACGGAGCTCCTACAATGAGCAGTTCTTC. Protein product: CASCIRRSSYNEQFF. The chain recombines TRBV6-5 with TRBJ2-1; unclear D gene. Germline V gene sequence: CDR1 MNHEY, CDR2 SVGAGI. Trimming left V 8 bases short and J 0 bases short, with 14 bases between. The CDR3 has 15 residues.

V usage is TRBV18 and J usage is TRBJ1-4; TRBD1 agrees at 7 bases. V lost 2 bases to trimming and J lost 0 bases; unmatched junction nucleotides: 9. The germline CDR1 and CDR2 sequences are KGHSH and LQKENI. CDR3 length: 18 amino acids. CDR3: CASSPAFGGGTTNEKLFF. In DNA, the CDR3 is TGTGCCAGCTCACCAGCCTTCGGAGGGGGCACAACTAATGAAAAACTGTTTTTT.

This clone has a handful of counts. The chain uses TRBV7-9 and TRBJ2-3, with D perhaps matching TRBD1 or TRBD2 (5 bases each). Trimming left V 5 bases short and J 4 bases short, with 10 bases between. Germline V gene sequence: CDR1 SEHNR, CDR2 FQNEAQ (reference sequence). The CDR3 consists of 13 residues. The CDR3 is CASSPRGPDTQYF. The CDR3 nucleotides read TGTGCCAGCAGCCCAAGGGGACCAGATACGCAGTATTTT.

The chain has TRBV29-1 and TRBJ2-7; D remains ambiguous. Trimming left V 7 bases short and J 5 bases short, with 24 bases between. Per the germline V gene, CDR1 is SQVTM and CDR2 is ANQGSEA. This CDR3 spans 15 amino acids. CDR3 sequence (DNA): TGCAGCGCCTCCTCGCGGACCTCGCTCCGTAACGAGCAGTACTTC. The encoded protein is CSASSRTSLRNEQYF.

V gene TRBV6-5 combines with J gene TRBJ2-3; D unclear. This CDR3 is 11 amino acids long. The germline CDR1 and CDR2 sequences are MNHEY and SVGAGI. Trimming removed 8 bases at V and 4 bases at J, with 7 bases between. In DNA, the CDR3 is TGTGCCAGCTTTAATGCAGATACGCAGTATTTT. Protein: CASFNADTQYF.

J is TRBJ2-1 and V is TRBV29-1; the D is unclear. This CDR3 is built from 12 residues. The germline V gene encodes CDR1 SQVTM and CDR2 ANQGSEA. With 1 base removed from V and 6 bases from J, the gap between germline ends came to 7 bases. The CDR3 sequence: CSVEGTFNEQFF. The DNA for the CDR3 is TGCAGCGTTGAAGGCACTTTCAATGAGCAGTTCTTC.

This clone was seen once. This CDR3 reads CASSNSRGEYNEQFF. The CDR3 nucleotides are TGCGCCAGCAGCAACTCCAGGGGCGAGTACAATGAGCAGTTCTTC. V gene TRBV4-1 combines with J gene TRBJ2-1, with D maybe TRBD1 (6 bases). V lost 5 bases and J 4 bases, leaving 15 bases between the germline ends. Germline CDR1 and CDR2: MGHRA and YSYEKL. The CDR3 has 15 amino acids.

Points on this clone: The junction departs from germline at one end; a sequencing error may be responsible. V and J are TRBV20-1 and TRBJ2-3; D gene ambiguous. Germline V gene lookup returns CDR1 DFQATT and CDR2 SNEGSKA (reference sequence). The CDR3 runs to 8 residues. Here the CDR3 DNA reads TGCAGTGCTAGCAACATCCATTTT. Translated: CSASNIHF.

The rearrangement links TRBV29-1 to TRBJ2-1, with 7 bases fitting TRBD1. The CDR3 totals 14 residues. The ends lost 7 bases at V and 2 bases at J; junction bases unmatched: 8. Germline V gene data show CDR1 as SQVTM and CDR2 as ANQGSEA. The CDR3 DNA reads TGCAGCGGCACCGTGGGACAGACCTACAATGAGCAGTTCTTC. Protein sequence: CSGTVGQTYNEQFF.

This clone was observed a few times. V gene TRBV19 combines with J gene TRBJ1-2; D gene unclear. The V end was cut by 2 bases, the J end by 0 bases, with 7 bases between. This CDR3 spans 14 amino acids. Germline V lookup: CDR1 LNHDA, CDR2 SQIVND (reference sequence). CDR3 in amino acids: CASSISSANYGYTF. For the CDR3, the DNA is TGTGCCAGTAGTATATCGTCAGCTAACTATGGCTACACCTTC.

In nucleotides, the CDR3 is TGTGCCACCAGCAGAGATGGGGGGTATGACTATGGCTACACCTTC. Its protein product is CATSRDGGYDYGYTF. The chain carries TRBV15 and TRBJ1-2; maybe TRBD1 (5 bases). CDR1 and CDR2 from the germline V gene are LNHNV and YYDKDF (reference sequence). V lost 0 bases and J lost 3, with 11 bases in between. This CDR3 contains 15 residues.

The chain combines TRBV5-1 with TRBJ1-2; TRBD1 agrees at 7 bases. The CDR3 is 16 residues long. The V and J ends lost 0 bases and 2 bases, in that order; junction bases with no gene match: 7. From germline, CDR1 is SGHRS and CDR2 YFSETQ. The CDR3 region has the DNA TGCGCCAGCAGCTTGGCCAAAGGGGGCGCCAACTATGGCTACACCTTC. Encoded protein: CASSLAKGGANYGYTF.

The chain joins TRBV5-8 to TRBJ2-7; 8 bases agree with TRBD2. Germline CDR1 reads SGHTS; CDR2 reads YDEGEE. This CDR3 region has 13 residues. The V gene end was trimmed by 4 bases and the J gene end by 3 bases; junction bases not matched to a gene: 3. The chain's CDR3 is CASSRSGDYEQYF. As DNA, the CDR3 is TGTGCCAGCAGCCGTAGCGGGGACTACGAGCAGTACTTC.

The V gene is TRBV4-2, the J gene TRBJ1-1; 7 bases are a match to TRBD1. The V gene end was trimmed by 5 bases and the J gene end by 5 bases; junction bases not matched to a gene: 5. CDR3 size: 13 residues. Germline CDR1 LGHNA, CDR2 YNFKEQ. The CDR3: CASSDQGGTEAFF. The CDR3 nucleotides read TGTGCCAGCAGCGACCAGGGGGGGACTGAAGCTTTCTTT.